The 18 T cell receptor beta chains below were found in one sample sequenced in a study of CD4+ T cells in melanoma. Sequencing was performed with immunoSEQ multiplex PCR; in TCRdb, only in-frame clones are kept and a portion is missing. This sample yields some 21,000 clones, of which roughly 82% are seen a single time; 3.6% belongs to the top ten. The sample taken for sequencing was cells from a culture (not recorded whether cultured in vitro). The source of these receptors is a human donor with melanoma.

In nucleotides, the CDR3 is TGCGCCAGCAGCTTGGCAGGGCTAGCGATGGGGAATACGCAGTATTTT. Residues: CASSLAGLAMGNTQYF. This chain links TRBV5-1 with TRBJ2-3; D is possibly TRBD2 (6 bases). The ends were cut back, 0 bases at V and 7 bases at J, with 18 bases in the middle. Germline CDR1 and CDR2: SGHRS and YFSETQ. The CDR3 is made up of 16 amino acids.

V usage is TRBV5-8 and J usage is TRBJ1-6; D might be TRBD1 (6 bases). The CDR3 runs to 15 residues. V lost 7 bases to trimming and J lost 6 bases, with 17 bases between them. Germline loops: CDR1 SGHTS, CDR2 YDEGEE. CDR3: CASSPARTANSPLHF. The CDR3, as DNA: TGTGCCAGCTCCCCCGCCCGGACAGCTAATTCACCCCTCCACTTT.

This clone was detected once. The chain uses TRBV7-9 and TRBJ1-4, with D perhaps matching TRBD1 (6 bases). The germline V and J ends were trimmed by 5 bases and 6 bases, with 16 bases remaining between them. The CDR3 sequence is 15 residues long. Germline CDR1 is SEHNR and CDR2 is FQNEAQ (reference sequence). As DNA, the CDR3 is TGTGCCAGCAGCCATAGGGGGGGCGCGGATGAAAAACTGTTTTTT. It specifies CASSHRGGADEKLFF.

The V call is TRBV19, the J call TRBJ1-1; TRBD1 agrees at 8 bases. The CDR3 is 15 amino acids. CDR1 and CDR2 (germline): LNHDA, SQIVND (reference sequence). J was trimmed by 10 bases and V by 7 bases; bases with no gene match: 17. Here the CDR3 reads CASKGQASRSYRAFF. The CDR3, as DNA: TGTGCCAGTAAGGGACAGGCTTCTAGGTCATATCGAGCTTTCTTT.

V gene TRBV11-2 combines with J gene TRBJ1-4, with a weak D call TRBD1 (5 bases). The germline V and J ends were trimmed by 4 bases and 4 bases, with 16 bases remaining between them. The CDR3 has 16 amino acids. Per germline, CDR1 SGHAT and CDR2 FQNNGV. Here the CDR3 DNA reads TGTGCCAGCAGCTCCGGTTCTGGGGGATATAATGAAAAACTGTTTTTT. It translates to CASSSGSGGYNEKLFF.

Only one count was recorded for this clone. Distinct nucleotide sequences in the sample also encode this CDR3. The CDR3: CASSLRGYNYGYTF. The DNA of the CDR3 is TGTGCCAGCAGCTTGCGAGGGTATAACTATGGCTACACCTTC. The V gene is TRBV5-4, the J gene TRBJ1-2; D unclear. V lost 1 base and J 1 base, leaving 8 bases between the germline ends. CDR1 and CDR2 from the germline V gene are SGHNT and YYREEE (reference sequence). The CDR3 is 14 residues long.

This chain connects TRBV9 to TRBJ1-3; D ambiguous. The CDR3 loop spans 17 amino acids. V was shortened by 1 base and J by 0 bases, with 14 bases between the two germline ends. From germline, CDR1 is SGDLS and CDR2 YYNGEE. Here the CDR3 DNA reads TGTGCCAGCAGCGTATCCATAGCGGGGAGCTCTGGAAACACCATATATTTT. Amino acid sequence: CASSVSIAGSSGNTIYF.

The rearrangement uses TRBV5-1 and TRBJ1-1, with TRBD1 matching over 7 bases. J was trimmed by 0 bases and V by 4 bases; bases with no gene match: 9. The CDR3 extends over 16 amino acids. Germline values: CDR1 SGHRS, CDR2 YFSETQ. CDR3 sequence (DNA): TGCGCCAGCAGCCCCCGACGGGACAGCTTGAACACTGAAGCTTTCTTT. It is translated as CASSPRRDSLNTEAFF. Drawing the rest from reference TRBV5-1 and TRBJ1-1, the complete variable domain is KAGVTQTPRYLIKTRGQQVTLSCSPISGHRSVSWYQQTPGQGLQFLFEYFSETQRNKGNFPGRFSGRQFSNSRSEMNVSTLELGDSALYLCASSPRRDSLNTEAFFGQGTRLTVV.

The rearrangement uses TRBV11-1 and TRBJ2-3; 10 bases line up with TRBD1. CDR3 length equals 15 residues. Germline V lookup: CDR1 SGHAT, CDR2 FQDESV (reference sequence). V trimming: 5 bases; J trimming: 3 bases; junction bases outside the gene matches: 5. The CDR3 protein is CASSQDRGRTDTQYF. CDR3 in DNA: TGTGCCAGCAGCCAAGACAGGGGGCGGACAGATACGCAGTATTTT.

The V call is TRBV5-1, the J call TRBJ2-7; maybe TRBD2 (7 bases). Germline-derived CDR1 and CDR2 are SGHRS and YFSETQ. V lost 5 bases to trimming and J lost 0 bases, with 15 bases between them. This CDR3 is built from 15 residues. CDR3 region: CASRTGGGSSYEQYF. CDR3 DNA: TGCGCCAGCAGGACAGGCGGGGGCAGCTCCTACGAGCAGTACTTC.

V is TRBV11-2 and J is TRBJ2-2; TRBD2 aligns across 8 bases. The V gene's germline CDR1 is SGHAT and CDR2 FQNNGV. There are 16 residues in the CDR3. V was pared by 5 bases and J by 5 bases, with 10 bases of the junction left unmatched. This CDR3 reads CASSPLRGGRTGELFF. The CDR3 DNA is TGTGCCAGCAGCCCGTTACGGGGGGGCCGGACCGGGGAGCTGTTTTTT.

The chain links TRBV7-9 to TRBJ2-3; no clear D. This CDR3 contains 12 residues. V was cut by 6 bases and J by 6 bases, with 10 bases left in between. Germline V lookup: CDR1 SEHNR, CDR2 FQNEAQ (reference sequence). The CDR3 loop is CASRIGSDTQYF. In DNA, the CDR3 is TGTGCCAGCAGAATAGGTTCCGATACGCAGTATTTT.

The V call is TRBV7-9, the J call TRBJ2-3; 8 nucleotides agree with TRBD2. The J segment lost 4 bases and the V segment lost 1 base, leaving 4 bases of the junction unmatched. This CDR3 contains 15 residues. Germline assignment: CDR1 SEHNR and CDR2 FQNEAQ (reference sequence). Written as DNA, the CDR3 is TGTGCCAGCAGCTTAGGAGTCGGGGGGGCAGATACGCAGTATTTT. Translating it yields CASSLGVGGADTQYF.

V and J are TRBV5-1 and TRBJ1-1; D is unresolved. V lost 0 bases and J 0 bases, leaving 9 bases between the germline ends. Germline CDR1 is SGHRS and CDR2 is YFSETQ. The CDR3 covers 15 residues. The CDR3 nucleotides read TGCGCCAGCAGCTTGGGAGGGCAGTTGAACACTGAAGCTTTCTTT. It yields the protein CASSLGGQLNTEAFF.

The V and J genes are TRBV11-1 and TRBJ2-7, with D possibly TRBD1 on 5 matching bases. Germline V lookup: CDR1 SGHAT, CDR2 FQDESV (reference sequence). Trimming stripped 5 bases from V and 3 bases from J, with 11 bases between. The CDR3 is 13 amino acids. The CDR3 spells CASSLNRLYEQYF. The CDR3 nucleotides are TGTGCCAGCAGCCTTAACAGGCTCTACGAGCAGTACTTC.

This clone was observed a few times. This chain uses TRBV15 with TRBJ1-2, with D possibly being TRBD1 (5 bases). The CDR3 sequence is 14 residues long. V lost 3 bases and J 2 bases, leaving 10 bases between the germline ends. Per the germline V gene, CDR1 is LNHNV and CDR2 is YYDKDF (reference sequence). CDR3 sequence: CATSSEGFNYGYTF. The CDR3, as DNA: TGTGCCACCAGCAGTGAGGGGTTCAACTATGGCTACACCTTC.

This clone has only a few counts. V and J are TRBV30 and TRBJ2-7; 7 positions match TRBD1. The V gene end was trimmed by 2 bases and the J gene end by 4 bases; junction bases not matched to a gene: 5. The CDR3 is made up of 13 amino acids. Per germline, CDR1 GTSNPN and CDR2 SVGIG (reference sequence). Here the CDR3 reads CAWSRDRRYEQYF. The CDR3 DNA reads TGTGCCTGGAGTAGGGACAGAAGATACGAGCAGTACTTC.

The chain has TRBV5-5 and TRBJ1-5; 11 bases are shared with TRBD1. The V and J ends lost 0 bases and 0 bases, in that order; junction bases with no gene match: 2. This CDR3 contains 17 residues. The germline CDR1 and CDR2 sequences are SGHKS and YYEKEE (reference sequence). CDR3 nucleotide sequence: TGTGCCAGCAGCTTGGCTGGGACAGGGGGTAGCAATCAGCCCCAGCATTTT. It yields the protein CASSLAGTGGSNQPQHF. Using reference TRBV5-5 and TRBJ1-5 for the parts outside the CDR3, the full variable domain is DAGVTQSPTHLIKTRGQQVTLRCSPISGHKSVSWYQQVLGQGPQFIFQYYEKEERGRGNFPDRFSARQFPNYSSELNVNALLLGDSALYLCASSLAGTGGSNQPQHFGDGTRLSIL.